What follows are 18 T cell receptor beta chains derived from one specimen sequenced in a study of blood T cell repertoires in COVID-19. TCRdb keeps only in-frame clones here, not all; method: immunoSEQ multiplex PCR. Among 180,000 or so clones listed, more than 75% were seen once. Material for sequencing was peripheral blood. The receptors stem from a woman aged 50 to 60 with active or convalescent COVID-19.

This clone was detected once. The chain uses TRBV10-3 and TRBJ1-2; D is perhaps TRBD1 (6 bases). The germline V and J ends were trimmed by 6 bases and 8 bases, with 16 bases remaining between them. CDR3 size: 13 residues. Germline CDR1 is ENHRY and CDR2 is SYGVKD. DNA of the CDR3: TGTGCCATCAGGGGGGAGGGGGTTCGCGGCTACACCTTC. Residues: CAIRGEGVRGYTF.

The chain is built from TRBV4-3 and TRBJ2-7; 11 nucleotides align to TRBD2. The CDR3 contains 16 residues. CDR1 and CDR2 from the germline V gene are LGHNA and YSLEER. V shed 3 bases, J shed 0 bases, and the junction held 4 bases outside the gene matches. CDR3 in DNA: TGCGCCAGCAGCCAGAGACTAGCGGGGAGCTCCTACGAGCAGTACTTC. Its protein product is CASSQRLAGSSYEQYF.

The chain employs TRBV5-8 and TRBJ1-5; D call uncertain. Germline CDR1 and CDR2: SGHTS and YDEGEE. V was clipped by 6 bases and J by 6 bases, with 10 bases between them. The CDR3 loop spans 12 amino acids. CDR3 bases: TGTGCCAGCACCTCGAGTAGTCAGCCCCAGCATTTT. Protein: CASTSSSQPQHF.

This clone showed up just a few times. As DNA, the CDR3 is TGTGCCAGCAGCTTAGGCAGGGGGGAGCAGCCCCAGCATTTT. Protein sequence: CASSLGRGEQPQHF. The V and J genes are TRBV7-9 and TRBJ1-5; 7 nucleotides agree with TRBD1. The CDR3 length is 14 residues. The germline gives CDR1 SEHNR, CDR2 FQNEAQ (reference sequence). The ends lost 1 base at V and 7 bases at J; junction bases unmatched: 4.

The chain links TRBV6-5 to TRBJ2-1; a weak D match, TRBD1 (6 bases). Trimming cost V 2 bases and J 6 bases, with 11 bases left between them. This CDR3 spans 14 amino acids. CDR1 is MNHEY, CDR2 SVGAGI, per germline. Here the CDR3 DNA reads TGTGCCAGCAGTTACCAAATAGGGGGCAATGAGCAGTTCTTC. The encoded protein is CASSYQIGGNEQFF.

V usage is TRBV3-1 (or the pseudogene TRBV3-2) and J usage is TRBJ2-3; TRBD2 matches at 14 bases. Germline V gene data show CDR1 as LGHDT and CDR2 as YNNKEL (reference sequence). The CDR3 totals 17 residues. Trimming took 4 bases from V and 5 from J; bases not matched to a gene: 8. The CDR3 here is CASSRKVTSGRVDTQYF. CDR3 bases: TGTGCCAGCAGCCGAAAGGTGACTAGCGGGAGGGTAGATACGCAGTATTTT.

The chain joins TRBV5-8 to TRBJ1-2; perhaps TRBD1 as D (5 bases). The CDR3 spans 16 residues. CDR1 is SGHTS and CDR2 is YDEGEE in the germline V gene. Trimming stripped 3 bases from V and 3 bases from J, with 18 bases between. The CDR3 DNA follows: TGTGCCAGCAGCTCGTTGGTTCCTCGGGGGGACTATGGCTACACCTTC. Encoded protein: CASSSLVPRGDYGYTF.

The chain carries TRBV5-6 and TRBJ2-5; 7 nucleotides line up with TRBD1. CDR3 length: 16 amino acids. The V gene end was trimmed by 2 bases and the J gene end by 4 bases; junction bases not matched to a gene: 11. Germline V gene data show CDR1 as SGHDT and CDR2 as YYEEEE. This CDR3 is CASSLGQVRGIETQYF. The DNA for the CDR3 is TGTGCCAGCAGCTTAGGACAGGTCAGAGGTATAGAGACCCAGTACTTC.

This chain links TRBV30 with TRBJ2-7, with D maybe TRBD1 (5 bases). V lost 2 bases, J lost 0 bases, and 11 bases lay in between. Per the germline V gene, CDR1 is GTSNPN and CDR2 is SVGIG (reference sequence). This CDR3 is built from 14 residues. The CDR3 sequence is CAWSKGQGSYEQYF. CDR3 bases: TGTGCCTGGAGTAAAGGGCAGGGCTCCTACGAGCAGTACTTC.

The chain has TRBV11-3 and TRBJ2-1, with 11 bases matching TRBD2. The CDR3 has 16 amino acids. V lost 0 bases and J lost 6; bases outside the gene matches: 4. Germline CDR1 is SGHNT and CDR2 is YENEEA. CDR3 residues: CASSLDSLAGGNEQFF. The DNA of the CDR3 is TGTGCCAGCAGCTTAGATAGCCTAGCGGGGGGCAATGAGCAGTTCTTC. Based on the CDR3 plus reference TRBV11-3 and TRBJ2-1, the full variable domain is EAGVVQSPRYKIIEKKQPVAFWCNPISGHNTLYWYLQNLGQGPELLIRYENEEAVDDSQLPKDRFSAERLKGVDSTLKIQPAELGDSAVYLCASSLDSLAGGNEQFFGPGTRLTVL.

The chain has TRBV5-4 and TRBJ2-5; D is perhaps TRBD1 (6 bases). Germline V gives CDR1 SGHNT, CDR2 YYREEE (reference sequence). Trimming cost V 2 bases and J 2 bases, with 19 bases left between them. CDR3 length equals 17 residues. The CDR3 loop is CASSLGTGWSGQETQYF. The CDR3 bases are TGTGCCAGCAGCTTAGGTACAGGGTGGTCGGGGCAAGAGACCCAGTACTTC.

The rearrangement uses TRBV4-2 and TRBJ1-2; perhaps TRBD1 as D (5 bases). V shed 0 bases and J shed 0 bases, with 8 bases lying between them. CDR1 is LGHNA and CDR2 is YNFKEQ in the germline V gene. The CDR3 is 15 residues long. The CDR3 DNA sequence: TGTGCCAGCAGCCAAGATCCAGGGTCTAACTATGGCTACACCTTC. It is translated as CASSQDPGSNYGYTF.

V and J are TRBV7-8 and TRBJ1-1; tentative D call: TRBD1 (6 bases). From germline, CDR1 is SGHVS and CDR2 FQNEAQ. The CDR3 runs 14 residues. Between the trimmed V and J ends, which lost 4 bases and 8 bases, there was a span of 17 bases. The CDR3 loop is CASSSQQGPTEAFF. The CDR3 DNA sequence: TGTGCCAGCAGCTCCCAACAGGGTCCCACGGAAGCTTTCTTT.

The V call is TRBV14, the J call TRBJ2-5, with D possibly matching TRBD1 (6 bases). Trimming took 4 bases from V and 3 from J, leaving 9 bases between them. CDR3 length: 13 residues. Germline V lookup: CDR1 SGHDN, CDR2 FVKESK. The CDR3 sequence: CASSRGLKETQYF. CDR3 in DNA: TGTGCCAGCAGCCGGGGGCTCAAAGAGACCCAGTACTTC.

The V call is TRBV18, the J call TRBJ1-4; D remains ambiguous. The CDR3 spans 15 residues. Germline V CDR1 and CDR2: KGHSH, LQKENI. The V gene lost 2 bases and the J gene lost 1 base, with 8 bases spanning the gap. CDR3 amino acids: CASSPGGITNEKLFF. The CDR3 region has the DNA TGTGCCAGCTCACCAGGAGGGATAACTAATGAAAAACTGTTTTTT. The entire variable domain, with the rest obtained from reference TRBV18 and TRBJ1-4, is as follows: NAGVMQNPRHLVRRRGQEARLRCSPMKGHSHVYWYRQLPEEGLKFMVYLQKENIIDESGMPKERFSAEFPKEGPSILRIQQVVRGDSAAYFCASSPGGITNEKLFFGSGTQLSVL.

CDR3 DNA sequence: TGTGCCAGCAGCTTAGCGAGGAATCAGCCCCAGCATTTT. It is translated as CASSLARNQPQHF. The chain combines TRBV7-8 with TRBJ1-5, with D unclear. This CDR3 comprises 13 residues. The germline V and J ends were trimmed by 0 bases and 4 bases, with 4 bases remaining between them. Germline values: CDR1 SGHVS, CDR2 FQNEAQ.

The V and J genes are TRBV28 and TRBJ1-1; tentatively, D is TRBD1 (5 bases). V gave up 6 bases and J gave up 0 bases, with 8 bases separating them. Per the germline V gene, CDR1 is MDHEN and CDR2 is SYDVKM. The CDR3 spans 13 residues. The CDR3 spells CASRGPLNTEAFF. The CDR3 nucleotides are TGTGCCAGCAGGGGGCCCCTGAACACTGAAGCTTTCTTT.

With respect to this clone: Other nucleotide sequences in the sample specify the same CDR3. The gene calls are TRBV30 and TRBJ1-5; 11 nucleotides match TRBD1. V lost 2 bases, J lost 2 bases, and 2 bases stayed unmatched. Per the germline V gene, CDR1 is GTSNPN and CDR2 is SVGIG (reference sequence). This CDR3 region has 15 residues. CDR3 amino acids: CAWSPGQGGNQPQHF. The CDR3 region has the DNA TGTGCCTGGAGTCCGGGACAGGGGGGCAATCAGCCCCAGCATTTT.